This T cell receptor (beta chain) was sequenced for a study of T cells in Graves' hyperthyroidism and ophthalmopathy. The CDR3 loop spans 14 amino acids. V was shortened by 6 bases and J by 2 bases, with 12 bases between the two germline ends. Germline V gene data show CDR1 as MDHEN and CDR2 as SYDVKM. Amplified TCR beta CDR3 regions came from RNA transcripts. Using the HTBI primer set, a first-round RT-PCR was run on the TCR CDR3. TCRdb passed the multiplex PCR reads through MiXCR, listing each CDR3 protein once. The table has more than 500,000 distinct CDR3 sequences, roughly 14% seen once; the top ten hold about 4.5%.

Sequencing was performed on blood. This receptor was taken from a woman between 35 and 50 years old with Graves' ophthalmopathy. The chain combines TRBV28 with TRBJ2-3; tentatively, D is TRBD1 (6 bases). CDR3 nucleotide sequence: TGTGCCAGCAGAAACGACAGGAACACAGATACGCAGTATTTT. Translated: CASRNDRNTDTQYF.